The next 21 T cell receptor beta chains were all read from a single sample in a study of T cells of healthy individuals. One entry per CDR3 protein results from TCRdb running MiXCR on the 5' RACE reads. Of 40,000 to 45,000 distinct CDR3 sequences in the sample, 3.5% to 5.5% were seen once. The receptors were gathered from a human donor in good health.

The J gene is TRBJ2-7, the V gene TRBV14; D gene uncertain. This CDR3 region has 15 residues. CDR1 is SGHDN and CDR2 is FVKESK in the germline V gene. Trimming shortened V by 2 bases and J by 2 bases, and 13 bases separated the two germline ends. CDR3 loop: CASSQLIGPTYEQYF. CDR3 coding DNA: TGTGCCAGCAGCCAACTCATAGGCCCTACCTACGAGCAGTACTTC. Drawing the rest from reference TRBV14 and TRBJ2-7, the complete variable domain is EAGVTQFPSHSVIEKGQTVTLRCDPISGHDNLYWYRRVMGKEIKFLLHFVKESKQDESGMPNNRFLAERTGGTYSTLKVQPAELEDSGVYFCASSQLIGPTYEQYFGPGTRLTVT.

This clonotype was counted a few times. V gene TRBV20-1 combines with J gene TRBJ2-3; no clear D. Germline CDR1 and CDR2: DFQATT and SNEGSKA (reference sequence). Trimming removed 6 bases from V and 4 bases from J, with 11 bases in between. This CDR3 comprises 12 residues. The CDR3 sequence: CSAQIQSDTQYF. The CDR3 coding sequence is TGCAGTGCCCAGATACAGTCAGATACGCAGTATTTT.

This clonotype has a count of ten or more. The V call is TRBV19, the J call TRBJ2-3, with D perhaps TRBD1 (6 bases). V was trimmed by 5 bases and J by 2 bases, leaving 11 bases between them. The CDR3 is 14 amino acids. CDR1 and CDR2 from the germline V gene are LNHDA and SQIVND (reference sequence). The CDR3 DNA is TGTGCCAGTAGTGTACAGGGCTCCACAGATACGCAGTATTTT. Translation: CASSVQGSTDTQYF. The variable domain in full, with the rest retrieved from reference TRBV19 and TRBJ2-3, is DGGITQSPKYLFRKEGQNVTLSCEQNLNHDAMYWYRQDPGQGLRLIYYSQIVNDFQKGDIAEGYSVSREKKESFPLTVTSAQKNPTAFYLCASSVQGSTDTQYFGPGTRLTVL.

This clonotype was seen only a few times. V is TRBV30 and J is TRBJ2-2, with D perhaps given as TRBD1 or TRBD2 (6 bases each). The germline V gene encodes CDR1 GTSNPN and CDR2 SVGIG (reference sequence). This CDR3 has 13 residues. Trimming stripped 2 bases from V and 6 bases from J, with 10 bases between. The CDR3 region is CAWSSGAAGELFF. CDR3 in DNA: TGTGCCTGGAGTTCGGGGGCCGCCGGGGAGCTGTTTTTT. Complete variable domain (other parts from reference TRBV30 and TRBJ2-2): SQTIHQWPATLVQPVGSPLSLECTVEGTSNPNLYWYRQAAGRGLQLLFYSVGIGQISSEVPQNLSASRPQDRQFILSSKKLLLSDSGFYLCAWSSGAAGELFFGEGSRLTVL.

This clonotype was seen a handful of times. The chain has TRBV20-1 and TRBJ2-7; 11 positions agree with TRBD2. The trim removed 6 bases at V and 2 bases at J, leaving 9 bases unmatched. The V gene's germline CDR1 is DFQATT and CDR2 SNEGSKA (reference sequence). This CDR3 contains 15 residues. In DNA form, the CDR3 reads TGCAGTGCCCTTGGACTAGCGGGTACCACCTACGAGCAGTACTTC. Amino acids: CSALGLAGTTYEQYF.

This clonotype was seen ten or more times. J is TRBJ2-5 and V is TRBV7-8, with D perhaps matching TRBD1 (6 bases). V gave up 1 base and J gave up 4 bases, with 10 bases separating them. The germline V gene encodes CDR1 SGHVS and CDR2 FQNEAQ. The length of the CDR3 is 14 residues. The CDR3 is CASSLGTARETQYF. Written as DNA, the CDR3 is TGTGCCAGCAGCTTAGGGACAGCCCGAGAGACCCAGTACTTC.

This clonotype was seen many times. The rearrangement links TRBV2 to TRBJ2-7; D is undetermined. The germline CDR1 and CDR2 sequences are SNHLY and FYNNEI. This CDR3 comprises 14 residues. Trimming removed 5 bases from V and 2 bases from J, with 13 bases in between. The CDR3 DNA is TGTGCCAGCAGTCCGACTCAGCGCGCCTACGAGCAGTACTTC. It codes for CASSPTQRAYEQYF.

This clonotype was found a few times. The chain uses TRBV20-1 and TRBJ1-4, with TRBD1 matching over 7 bases. Per germline, CDR1 DFQATT and CDR2 SNEGSKA (reference sequence). V was clipped by 1 base and J by 7 bases; unmatched bases: 9. The CDR3 is 15 amino acids. CDR3 region: CSARAPTGTGEKLFF. The CDR3 coding sequence is TGCAGTGCTAGAGCCCCGACAGGGACGGGTGAAAAACTGTTTTTT.

V and J are TRBV12-3 or TRBV12-4 and TRBJ1-3; no clear D. The CDR3 has 13 residues. V was clipped by 0 bases and J by 6 bases, with 6 bases between them. This CDR3 is CASSLAAKNTIYF. The DNA of the CDR3 is TGTGCCAGCAGTTTAGCTGCCAAAAACACCATATATTTT.

This clonotype was seen repeatedly, ten times or more. V and J are TRBV7-2 and TRBJ2-3; possible D gene TRBD1, 6 bases. Per the germline V gene, CDR1 is SGHTA and CDR2 is FQGNSA. The CDR3 is made up of 15 amino acids. The V end lost 8 bases, the J end lost 6 bases, and 21 bases lay between the germline ends. The CDR3 nucleotides are TGTGCCAGCTGGGTTTCTCCAGGACAGCCGGATACGCAGTATTTT. Amino acid sequence: CASWVSPGQPDTQYF.

This clonotype occurred many times. The chain recombines TRBV6-2 or TRBV6-3 with TRBJ1-5; D is undetermined. The CDR3 extends over 14 amino acids. V lost 3 bases, J lost 6 bases, and 12 bases lay in between. The germline gives CDR1 MNHEY, CDR2 SVGEGT. Here the CDR3 reads CASSYALGGQPQHF. The DNA for the CDR3 is TGTGCCAGCAGTTATGCTCTGGGCGGTCAGCCCCAGCATTTT.

This clonotype was recorded a few times. The genes are TRBV19 and TRBJ2-2; the D gene is possibly TRBD1 (5 bases). The germline V and J ends were trimmed by 5 bases and 1 base, with 14 bases remaining between them. The CDR3 extends over 16 amino acids. From germline, CDR1 is LNHDA and CDR2 SQIVND (reference sequence). This CDR3 is CASSFPGQGNTGELFF. CDR3 in DNA: TGTGCCAGTAGTTTCCCCGGACAAGGGAACACCGGGGAGCTGTTTTTT.

The rearrangement uses TRBV6-6 and TRBJ2-3; 9 bases line up with TRBD1. Germline loops: CDR1 MNHNY, CDR2 SVGAGI (reference sequence). There are 15 residues in the CDR3. Trimming took 4 bases from V and 0 from J; bases not matched to a gene: 2. As DNA, the CDR3 is TGTGCCAGCAGTTGGGGACAGGGCAGCACAGATACGCAGTATTTT. It encodes CASSWGQGSTDTQYF.

The V and J genes are TRBV6-1 and TRBJ2-3; D remains unclear. CDR1 MNHNS and CDR2 SASEGT come from the germline V gene. Deletions cut 6 bases from V and 4 bases from J, with 17 bases between. The CDR3 runs 15 residues. CDR3 coding DNA: TGTGCCAGCAGCTACGAAAACAAAGCGTCAGATACGCAGTATTTT. Its protein is CASSYENKASDTQYF.

This clonotype was counted between two and nine times. The rearrangement links TRBV3-1 to TRBJ2-7, with 10 positions matching TRBD1. This CDR3 contains 13 residues. CDR1 is LGHDT, CDR2 YNNKEL, per germline (reference sequence). Trimming took 4 bases from V and 6 from J; bases not matched to a gene: 3. CDR3 nucleotide sequence: TGTGCCAGCAGCCCGACAGGGGGCGGCGAGCAGTACTTC. Translation: CASSPTGGGEQYF.

This clonotype was seen many times. This chain joins TRBV5-1 and TRBJ2-7; 8 positions agree with TRBD1. The germline CDR1 and CDR2 sequences are SGHRS and YFSETQ. This CDR3 region has 14 residues. V shed 2 bases and J 5 bases; nucleotides not matched to a gene: 6. CDR3 region: CASSFTGTGNEQYF. CDR3 sequence (DNA): TGCGCCAGCAGCTTCACCGGGACAGGCAACGAGCAGTACTTC.

The table lists this clonotype with many counts. The chain combines TRBV6-2 or TRBV6-3 with TRBJ1-1, with D perhaps matching TRBD1 (6 bases). The V gene lost 6 bases and the J gene lost 6 bases, with 11 bases spanning the gap. CDR3 length equals 12 residues. The germline V gene has CDR1 MNHEY and CDR2 SVGEGT. The CDR3 spells CASSIRTAEAFF. The CDR3 DNA reads as TGTGCCAGCAGCATACGGACAGCTGAAGCTTTCTTT.

This clonotype was found many times. The rearrangement uses TRBV7-9 and TRBJ1-4; 7 nucleotides match TRBD1. J lost 0 bases, V lost 4 bases, and 14 bases had no gene match. CDR3 size: 19 residues. Germline V lookup: CDR1 SEHNR, CDR2 FQNEAQ (reference sequence). CDR3 in amino acids: CASSSPGPGTVATNEKLFF. CDR3 coding DNA: TGTGCCAGCAGCTCCCCCGGTCCCGGGACAGTCGCAACTAATGAAAAACTGTTTTTT.

This clonotype was detected a few times. The junction departs from the called germline gene at one end, perhaps through a read error. In DNA form, the CDR3 reads TGTGCCAGCAGGAGTGGGAACAGGATTTACTTC. Its protein is CASRSGNRIYF. J is TRBJ1-2 and V is TRBV6-2 or TRBV6-3; D might be TRBD1 (5 bases). Germline-derived CDR1 and CDR2 are MNHEY and SVGEGT. The CDR3 is made up of 11 amino acids.

A few counts support this clonotype. This chain uses TRBV7-2 with TRBJ2-3; D tentatively reads TRBD1 or TRBD2 (6 bases each). The CDR3 spans 14 residues. CDR1 and CDR2 from the germline V gene are SGHTA and FQGNSA. V was cut by 1 base and J by 9 bases, with 14 bases left in between. CDR3 loop: CASSLVTGAETQYF. CDR3 coding DNA: TGTGCCAGCAGCTTAGTAACGGGGGCGGAGACGCAGTATTTT.

The chain has TRBV6-5 and TRBJ2-6; TRBD1 or TRBD2 may be the D gene (5 bases each). The CDR3 has 17 residues. Germline V lookup: CDR1 MNHEY, CDR2 SVGAGI. Between the trimmed V and J ends, which lost 6 bases and 0 bases, there was a span of 15 bases. CDR3 sequence: CASSEGPPSSGANVLTF. The DNA for the CDR3 is TGTGCCAGCAGCGAGGGACCCCCGAGCTCTGGGGCCAACGTCCTGACTTTC.